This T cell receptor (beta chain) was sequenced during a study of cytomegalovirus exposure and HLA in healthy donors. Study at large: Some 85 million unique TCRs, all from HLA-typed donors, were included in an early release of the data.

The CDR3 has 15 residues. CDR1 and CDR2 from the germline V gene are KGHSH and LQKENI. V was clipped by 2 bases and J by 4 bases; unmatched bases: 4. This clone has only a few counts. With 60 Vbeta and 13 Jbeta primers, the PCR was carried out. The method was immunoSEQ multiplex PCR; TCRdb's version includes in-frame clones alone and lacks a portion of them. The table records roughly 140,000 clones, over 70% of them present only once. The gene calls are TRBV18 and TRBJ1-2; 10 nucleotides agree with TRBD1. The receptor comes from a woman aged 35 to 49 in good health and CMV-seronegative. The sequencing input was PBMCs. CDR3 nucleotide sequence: TGTGCCAGCTCACCAGGGACAGGGGCCCGCTATGGCTACACCTTC. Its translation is CASSPGTGARYGYTF.